Sequencing of this T cell receptor beta chain was carried out in a study of blood T cell repertoires in COVID-19. This clone showed up just once. As handled by the study authors: Counts of nucleated cells, estimated from reference gene primer amplification, were obtained. Clones were sequenced by immunoSEQ multiplex PCR, and TCRdb holds only the in-frame ones, with some missing. For V, J and clone size, that table is used; D and trimming come from the DNA. The table shows about 54,000 clones, with roughly nine tenths occurring only once. The sample taken for sequencing was peripheral blood. This sequence was found in a woman in her thirties or forties with active COVID-19.

DNA of the CDR3: TGTGCCAGCAGCTTGGATCCGACGACAGGGGTTTACGAGCAGTACTTC. Encoded protein: CASSLDPTTGVYEQYF. The chain uses TRBV5-5 and TRBJ2-7; 8 nucleotides match TRBD1. CDR1 SGHKS and CDR2 YYEKEE come from the germline V gene (reference sequence). This CDR3 is 16 amino acids long. The V and J ends lost 0 bases and 4 bases, in that order; junction bases with no gene match: 9.